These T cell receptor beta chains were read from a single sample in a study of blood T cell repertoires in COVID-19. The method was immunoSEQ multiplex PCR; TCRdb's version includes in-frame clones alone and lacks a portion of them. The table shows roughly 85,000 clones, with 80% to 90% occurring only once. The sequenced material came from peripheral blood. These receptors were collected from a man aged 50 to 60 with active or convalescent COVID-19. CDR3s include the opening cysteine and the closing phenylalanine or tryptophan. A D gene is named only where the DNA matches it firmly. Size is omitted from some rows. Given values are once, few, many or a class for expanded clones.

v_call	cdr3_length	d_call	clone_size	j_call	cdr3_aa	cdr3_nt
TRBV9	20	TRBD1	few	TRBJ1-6	CASSVLRTGNTPSYNSPLHF	TGTGCCAGCAGCGTTCTCCGGACAGGGAACACCCCCTCCTATAATTCACCCCTCCACTTT
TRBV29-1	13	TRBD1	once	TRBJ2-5	CSVKGARQETQYF	TGCAGCGTAAAGGGGGCAAGACAAGAGACCCAGTACTTC
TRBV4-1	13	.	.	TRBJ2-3	CASSLREQDTQYF	TGCGCCAGCAGCCTCAGGGAACAAGATACGCAGTATTTT
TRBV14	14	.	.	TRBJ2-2	CASSHGRGIGELFF	TGTGCCAGCAGCCACGGGCGGGGTATCGGGGAGCTGTTTTTT
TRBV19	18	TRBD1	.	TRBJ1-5	CASRRKGQGVTRNQPQHF	TGTGCCAGTAGAAGAAAAGGACAGGGGGTGACGCGCAATCAGCCCCAGCATTTT
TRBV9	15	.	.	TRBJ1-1	CASTPSGQRNTEAFF	TGTGCCAGCACCCCCTCGGGACAAAGGAACACTGAAGCTTTCTTT
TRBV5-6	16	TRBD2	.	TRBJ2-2	CASSLGLAGLTGELFF	TGTGCCAGCAGCTTGGGACTAGCGGGGCTCACCGGGGAGCTGTTTTTT
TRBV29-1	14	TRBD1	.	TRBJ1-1	CSATMTGGYGEAFF	TGCAGCGCTACAATGACAGGGGGCTACGGTGAAGCTTTCTTT
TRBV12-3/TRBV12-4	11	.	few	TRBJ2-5	CASSAVETQYF	TGTGCCAGCAGTGCGGTTGAGACCCAGTACTTC
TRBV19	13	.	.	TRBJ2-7	CASRDGSSYEQYF	TGTGCCAGCAGGGACGGGAGCTCCTACGAGCAGTACTTC
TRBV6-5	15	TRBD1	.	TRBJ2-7	CASSSQDRVGYEQYF	TGTGCCAGCAGTTCACAGGACAGGGTAGGTTACGAGCAGTACTTC
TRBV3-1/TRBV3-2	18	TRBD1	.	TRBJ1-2	CASSQDFYRDRGFHGYTF	TGTGCCAGCAGCCAAGACTTTTACCGGGACAGGGGGTTTCATGGCTACACCTTC
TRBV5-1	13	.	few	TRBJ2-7	CASSSRQSHEQYF	TGCGCCAGCAGCTCCAGACAGTCCCACGAGCAGTACTTC
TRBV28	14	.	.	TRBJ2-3	CASSLSSSTDTQYF	TGTGCCAGCAGTTTATCTAGCAGCACAGATACGCAGTATTTT
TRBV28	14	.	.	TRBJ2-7	CASSFAVSAYEQYF	TGTGCCAGCAGTTTTGCGGTAAGCGCCTACGAGCAGTACTTC
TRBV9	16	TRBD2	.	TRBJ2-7	CASSVGGSGALYEQYF	TGTGCCAGCAGCGTAGGAGGTAGCGGGGCCCTCTACGAGCAGTACTTC
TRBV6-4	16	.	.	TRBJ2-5	CASSDSYRINQETQYF	TGTGCCAGCAGTGACTCTTACAGGATAAACCAAGAGACCCAGTACTTC
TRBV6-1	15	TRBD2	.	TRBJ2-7	CASSERIGAGGLQYF	TGTGCCAGCAGTGAACGAATAGGAGCGGGAGGACTTCAGTACTTC
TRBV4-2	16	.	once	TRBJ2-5	CASSPILSLSGETQYF	TGTGCCAGCAGCCCGATTTTATCGCTATCGGGAGAGACCCAGTACTTC
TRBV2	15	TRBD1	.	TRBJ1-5	CASSSTDRVSQPQHF	TGTGCCAGCAGTTCTACAGACAGGGTCAGTCAGCCCCAGCATTTT
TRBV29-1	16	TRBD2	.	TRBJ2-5	CSGGTSGRVNVETQYF	TGCAGCGGTGGGACTAGCGGGAGAGTGAATGTGGAGACCCAGTACTTC
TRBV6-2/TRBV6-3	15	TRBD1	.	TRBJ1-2	CASSTTGGNTYGYTF	TGTGCCAGCAGTACTACAGGGGGCAATACCTATGGCTACACCTTC
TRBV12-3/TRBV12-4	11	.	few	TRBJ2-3	CASTLEGTQYF	TGTGCCAGCACCCTGGAGGGTACGCAGTATTTT
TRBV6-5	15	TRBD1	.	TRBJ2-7	CASRGDQGDRYEQYF	TGTGCCAGCAGGGGGGACCAGGGGGACCGCTACGAGCAGTACTTC
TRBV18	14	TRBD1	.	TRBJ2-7	CASSPDRGSYEQYF	TGTGCCAGCTCACCGGACAGGGGTTCGTACGAGCAGTACTTC
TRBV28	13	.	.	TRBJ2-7	CASRLTGLSEQYF	TGTGCCAGCAGATTGACAGGTTTGAGCGAGCAGTACTTC
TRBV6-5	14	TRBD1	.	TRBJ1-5	CASGGRGHNQPQHF	TGTGCCAGCGGGGGCAGGGGGCACAATCAGCCCCAGCATTTT
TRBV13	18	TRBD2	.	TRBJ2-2	CASSPDQGLAAYTGELFF	TGTGCCAGCAGTCCGGACCAAGGACTAGCGGCTTACACCGGGGAGCTGTTTTTT
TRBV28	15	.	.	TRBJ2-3	CASRPTGVVADTQYF	TGTGCCAGCAGACCGACGGGTGTGGTCGCAGATACGCAGTATTTT
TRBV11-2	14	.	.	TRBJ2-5	CASSLVAMQETQYF	TGTGCCAGCAGCTTGGTAGCTATGCAAGAGACCCAGTACTTC
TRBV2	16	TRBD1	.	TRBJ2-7	CASRTIRDRSSYEQYF	TGTGCCAGCAGGACGATCCGGGACAGGAGCTCCTACGAGCAGTACTTC